The 20 T cell receptor beta chains listed next were all sequenced from one sample in a study of tumor and adjacent non-tumor tissue in lung cancer. A modified ARM-PCR protocol with three rounds of nested PCR amplified TCRbeta. TCRdb re-called the multiplex PCR reads with MiXCR, one entry per CDR3 protein. In the table there are about 110,000 distinct CDR3 sequences, 84% of which are singletons. This sample's RNA came from whole unsorted tissue. Sequenced input: lung tumor tissue. These receptors originate from a man aged 65 to 85 with non-small cell lung cancer.

This clonotype was picked up one time. This clone may be a read error of a much larger clone one base away. The rearrangement links TRBV7-8 to TRBJ2-3; 14 nucleotides match TRBD2. With V trimmed by 7 bases and J by 2 bases, 17 bases remained unmatched. Germline V gene data show CDR1 as SGHVS and CDR2 as FQNEAQ. CDR3 size: 20 residues. The CDR3 spells CASNPIPPGLAGADTDTQYF. CDR3 bases: TGTGCCAGCAACCCAATACCCCCGGGACTAGCGGGGGCGGACACAGATACGCAGTATTTT.

Concerning this clonotype: Relative to the germline gene, one junction end is altered; a read error may explain this. The V and J genes are TRBV6-2 or TRBV6-3 and TRBJ2-1, with unresolved D. The CDR3 sequence is 13 residues long. Germline-derived CDR1 and CDR2 are MNHEY and SVGEGT. The CDR3 here is CASNYPMENEQFF. CDR3 in DNA: TGTGCCAGCAATTACCCGATGGAGAATGAGCAGTTCTTC.

J is TRBJ2-7 and V is TRBV28; D might be TRBD1 or TRBD2, each matching 6 bases. V was shortened by 6 bases and J by 1 base, with 22 bases between the two germline ends. Germline V gene data show CDR1 as MDHEN and CDR2 as SYDVKM. This CDR3 is built from 17 residues. The CDR3 spells CASRLRGVLKTSYEQYF. The CDR3 coding sequence is TGTGCCAGCAGATTAAGGGGGGTACTCAAGACATCCTACGAGCAGTACTTC.

The rearrangement uses TRBV11-2 and TRBJ2-2; TRBD1 matches at 7 bases. CDR1 and CDR2 from the germline V gene are SGHAT and FQNNGV. The CDR3 loop spans 16 amino acids. This CDR3 reads CGNSLVGTGVAGELFF. For the CDR3, the DNA is TGTGGTAACAGCTTAGTGGGCACAGGGGTTGCCGGGGAGCTGTTTTTT.

This clonotype was counted at least ten times. A much larger clone sits a single nucleotide away, making a read error possible. In this CDR3 the conserved last residue, phenylalanine or tryptophan, is missing, so a read error is likely. This sequence joins TRBV20-1 and TRBJ1-1; D ambiguous. Trimming removed 1 base from V and 0 bases from J, with 9 bases in between. The CDR3 runs 14 residues. Looked up from germline, CDR1 is DFQATT and CDR2 is SNEGSKA (reference sequence). In nucleotides, the CDR3 is TGCAGTGCTAGAGGTCCTCAAGTGAACACTGAAGCTTTCCTT. Protein product: CSARGPQVNTEAFL.

With respect to this clonotype: The junction departs from germline at one end; a sequencing error may be responsible. The chain uses TRBV6-5 and TRBJ2-3; D is unresolved. Per germline, CDR1 MNHEY and CDR2 SVGAGI. There are 12 residues in the CDR3. The CDR3 spells CTSRGDTDRQYF. The CDR3, as DNA: TGTACCAGCAGAGGCGACACAGATAGGCAGTATTTT.

Turning to this clonotype: Since the CDR3 does not end with the conserved phenylalanine or tryptophan, this likely comes from a read error. The chain carries TRBV11-2 and TRBJ2-3; no clear D gene. Between the trimmed V and J ends, which lost 4 bases and 5 bases, there was a span of 10 bases. CDR3 size: 13 residues. Germline V gene lookup returns CDR1 SGHAT and CDR2 FQNNGV. Here the CDR3 DNA reads TGTGCCAGCAGCTCGATTGAGAAAGATACGCAGTATTTG. This sequence encodes CASSSIEKDTQYL.

Concerning this clonotype itself: The CDR3 carries no conserved terminal phenylalanine or tryptophan, so it likely arises from a read error. V gene TRBV6-1 combines with J gene TRBJ1-2; D not resolved. The CDR3 has 14 amino acids. Germline V gene sequence: CDR1 MNHNS, CDR2 SASEGT. The chain's CDR3 is CARSEVIGIYGYTS. In DNA, the CDR3 is TGTGCCAGAAGTGAAGTAATAGGGATCTATGGCTACACCTCC.

As for this clonotype: This clone may be a read error of a much larger clone one base away. The rearrangement joins TRBV5-1 to TRBJ2-4; D gene unclear. This CDR3 contains 15 residues. Germline CDR1 is SGHRS and CDR2 is YFSETQ. DNA for the CDR3: TGCGCCAACAGCCCCTCGAGTAATCGCCAAAACATTCAGTACTTC. Its translation is CANSPSSNRQNIQYF.

This clonotype showed up many times. A much larger clone lies a single base off, so this may be a read error. The rearrangement uses TRBV6-6 and TRBJ2-5, with 8 bases that match TRBD1. CDR1 and CDR2 from the germline V gene are MNHNY and SVGAGI (reference sequence). The CDR3 covers 13 residues. This chain's CDR3 is CACRLTGEETQYF. CDR3 nucleotides: TGTGCCTGCAGGTTGACAGGGGAAGAGACCCAGTACTTC.

Regarding this clonotype: An end of the junction differs from the germline gene, which may be a read error. The chain carries TRBV6-5 and TRBJ1-1; no reliable D call. CDR1 is MNHEY, CDR2 SVGAGI, per germline. The CDR3 covers 14 residues. CDR3 coding DNA: TGTGCCAACAGTTCATCAGATATGAACACTGAAGCTTTCTTT. It is translated as CANSSSDMNTEAFF.

This clonotype was counted between two and nine times. The CDR3 end shows no conserved phenylalanine or tryptophan, and so a read error is likely. The rearrangement uses TRBV6-2 or TRBV6-3 and TRBJ2-1; no definite D call. CDR1 is MNHEY, CDR2 SVGEGT, per germline. The CDR3 loop spans 13 amino acids. The DNA for the CDR3 is TGTGCTAGCAGCCCTAAAGGGAAGGATGAGCAGTTCATC. Translated: CASSPKGKDEQFI.

This clonotype was picked up one time. The junction departs from germline at one end; a sequencing error may be responsible. This sequence joins TRBV30 and TRBJ2-7; 7 nucleotides align to TRBD1. The length of the CDR3 is 15 residues. Per germline, CDR1 GTSNPN and CDR2 SVGIG (reference sequence). The CDR3 DNA reads as TGTGCCCTTTATCCCGTGACAGGGCTCTCCTGCGAGCAGTACTTC. Its protein is CALYPVTGLSCEQYF.

As regards this clonotype: Because the CDR3 is missing its conserved closing phenylalanine or tryptophan, this is likely a read error. The rearrangement uses TRBV29-1 and TRBJ2-5, with D unresolved. The CDR3 covers 13 residues. Germline loops: CDR1 SQVTM, CDR2 ANQGSEA. As DNA, the CDR3 is TGCAGAGTGGCCGAGAGGTTCCAAGAGACCCAGTACTTA. It specifies CRVAERFQETQYL.

The chain uses TRBV4-2 and TRBJ1-4; D is ambiguous. Germline V CDR1 and CDR2: LGHNA, YNFKEQ. This CDR3 has 17 amino acids. V was pared by 1 base and J by 5 bases, with 17 bases between. This CDR3 is CASSQVSLRVANEKLFF. The CDR3 coding sequence is TGTGCCAGCAGCCAAGTATCGTTGCGGGTAGCAAATGAAAAACTGTTTTTT.

Of note for this clonotype: The conserved phenylalanine or tryptophan is not found at the CDR3 terminus, so this likely reflects a read error. V usage is TRBV11-3 and J usage is TRBJ1-1; maybe TRBD1 (5 bases). The V and J ends lost 2 bases and 0 bases respectively, with 13 bases between them. The germline V gene encodes CDR1 SGHNT and CDR2 YENEEA. The CDR3 spans 16 residues. The CDR3 DNA reads TGTGCCAGCAGCTTAAAAGCAGGGTGGATGAACACTGAAGCTTTCATT. Translating it yields CASSLKAGWMNTEAFI.

Comment on this clonotype: One end of the junction varies from germline; a read error may be responsible. This rearrangement joins TRBV6-5 to TRBJ1-1; 7 nucleotides line up with TRBD1. Looked up from germline, CDR1 is MNHEY and CDR2 is SVGAGI. There are 15 residues in the CDR3. The DNA of the CDR3 is TGTGCCATCAGTTACTCGCCCAGGGGGAACATTGAAGCTTTCTTT. As protein: CAISYSPRGNIEAFF.

As for this clonotype: Just one base apart from a much larger clone, this may be a read error. The chain carries TRBV30 and TRBJ2-1; 9 positions agree with TRBD2. The CDR3 is 16 amino acids. CDR1 GTSNPN and CDR2 SVGIG come from the germline V gene (reference sequence). The CDR3 loop reads CTWSMGFAGGKDEQFF. The CDR3, as DNA: TGTACCTGGAGTATGGGGTTTGCGGGAGGGAAAGATGAGCAGTTCTTC.

Of note for this clonotype: Sequence at one end of the junction differs from germline and may be a read error. The gene calls are TRBV6-5 and TRBJ2-2; possible D gene TRBD2, 5 bases. The length of the CDR3 is 14 residues. Germline assignment: CDR1 MNHEY and CDR2 SVGAGI. CDR3 coding DNA: TGTGCCAGCAGAAGGCAGGAGGTCACCTGGGAGATGTTTTTT. This encodes CASRRQEVTWEMFF.

As to this clonotype: The CDR3 end shows no conserved phenylalanine or tryptophan, and so a read error is likely. Because the CDR3's place on the DNA is in doubt, the DNA is left out and the CDR3 is given as listed by TCRdb. V usage is TRBV11-2 and J usage is TRBJ2-1. In germline, CDR1 is SGHAT, CDR2 FQNNGV. 11 amino acids form the CDR3, both terminal residues included. The CDR3 sequence: CASSPVNEQLL.